This TCR beta chain is drawn from a study of naive and memory T cell subsets. The beta constant-region primer was an equimolar mix of two oligonucleotides covering TRBC1 and TRBC2. Via MiXCR, TCRdb re-called the UMI-ligation and nested PCR reads, giving one row per CDR3 protein. In the table there are some 83,000 distinct CDR3 sequences, 10% to 15% of which are singletons. In the case of this clonotype: What it recognizes is unknown. Germline and junction disagree at one end, which may indicate a read error.

Study results and limitations: Over 95% of naive TCR sequences appeared only once after error correction, unlike memory subsets.

Germline V gene sequence: CDR1 SGHAT, CDR2 FQDESV (reference sequence). This CDR3 comprises 15 residues. Separate alpha and beta amplification began at the second PCR step. Cells stained for CD3, CD4, CD8, CD45RA and CD27 were sorted into four subsets. Sequencing was performed on central memory CD4+ T cells from blood. The chain joins TRBV11-1 to TRBJ1-3; D is ambiguous. This clonotype was sampled from a human donor in good health. The CDR3 nucleotides are TGTACCAGCAGCCACCGTCGGATAGCTGGAAACACCATATATTTT. It is translated as CTSSHRRIAGNTIYF.